The 15 T cell receptor beta chains presented below share a single source sample, sequenced in a study of early T cells in non-severe SARS-CoV-2 infection. TCRdb re-analysed the 5' RACE reads in MiXCR, keeping a single row per CDR3 protein. The table lists 50,000 to 85,000 distinct CDR3 sequences, 9.1% of them singletons. Sequenced input: whole blood. These receptors came from an adult who was a healthcare worker with PCR-confirmed SARS-CoV-2 infection or an uninfected control (not recorded which).

The genes are TRBV6-1 and TRBJ2-7, with D unclear. Germline CDR1 MNHNS, CDR2 SASEGT. CDR3 length: 14 amino acids. Trimming took off 6 bases at V and 3 bases at J, with 15 bases between the two ends. CDR3 residues: CASRGLLEYYEQYF. Written as DNA, the CDR3 is TGTGCCAGCAGGGGCTTGTTGGAGTACTACGAGCAGTACTTC.

This clonotype was found a few times. The genes are TRBV21-1 and TRBJ2-6; whether TRBD2, the table's D call, matches the DNA was not checked. TRBV21-1 is reported as a pseudogene. This CDR3 region has 19 residues. Here the CDR3 reads CASRRTRVAGGGGANVLTF. The CDR3 DNA follows: TGTGCCAGCAGAAGGACCCGCGTGGCGGGAGGTGGTGGGGCCAACGTCCTGACTTTC.

This clonotype was counted at least ten times. This chain connects TRBV12-3 or TRBV12-4 to TRBJ2-3; 8 nucleotides line up with TRBD2. The CDR3 has 16 residues. The trim removed 3 bases at V and 6 bases at J, leaving 11 bases unmatched. The CDR3 DNA reads TGTGCCAGCAGTTTTGGGGCGGGAGGACGTGGGGATACGCAGTATTTT. It yields the protein CASSFGAGGRGDTQYF.

This clonotype was found many times. The genes are TRBV20-1 and TRBJ2-3; 8 nucleotides line up with TRBD2. From germline, CDR1 is DFQATT and CDR2 SNEGSKA (reference sequence). The V and J ends lost 1 base and 6 bases, in that order; junction bases with no gene match: 12. The CDR3 totals 16 residues. Here the CDR3 reads CSARGGGRTTRDTQYF. The CDR3 region has the DNA TGCAGTGCTAGAGGCGGCGGGAGGACGACTAGGGATACGCAGTATTTT.

There are many counts of this clonotype. The chain recombines TRBV20-1 with TRBJ1-2, with D possibly matching TRBD1 (5 bases). Germline V gene data show CDR1 as DFQATT and CDR2 as SNEGSKA (reference sequence). The CDR3 is made up of 15 amino acids. With 3 bases removed from V and 4 bases from J, the gap between germline ends came to 18 bases. CDR3 residues: CSARLLGQGAYGYTF. CDR3 coding DNA: TGCAGTGCTAGGCTGCTGGGGCAGGGTGCCTATGGCTACACCTTC.

V and J are TRBV25-1 and TRBJ2-3; D is unresolved. Germline CDR1 reads MGHDK; CDR2 reads SYGVNS. Trimming pared 4 bases from V and 2 bases from J, leaving 10 bases between. The CDR3 sequence is 14 residues long. CDR3 in amino acids: CASSAPISTDTQYF. The CDR3 bases are TGTGCCAGCAGTGCTCCCATATCCACAGATACGCAGTATTTT. Full variable domain (rest looked up from reference TRBV25-1 and TRBJ2-3): EADIYQTPRYLVIGTGKKITLECSQTMGHDKMYWYQQDPGMELHLIHYSYGVNSTEKGDLSSESTVSRIRTEHFPLTLESARPSHTSQYLCASSAPISTDTQYFGPGTRLTVL.

This clonotype was seen many times. V and J are TRBV3-1 and TRBJ2-3; 7 bases fit TRBD1. CDR3 length equals 14 residues. J lost 8 bases, V lost 5 bases, and 10 bases had no gene match. Per germline, CDR1 LGHDT and CDR2 YNNKEL (reference sequence). As DNA, the CDR3 is TGTGCCAGCAGCGCCCGGGACAGCGATGTTACGCAGTATTTT. Translated, it gives CASSARDSDVTQYF.

This clonotype was recorded a few times. V and J are TRBV10-1 and TRBJ2-1; D gene uncertain. CDR3 length: 11 amino acids. Germline-derived CDR1 and CDR2 are WNHNN and SYGVQD (reference sequence). The V end was cut by 8 bases, the J end by 7 bases, with 9 bases between. Written as DNA, the CDR3 is TGCGCCAGCCGGGTGGGGAATGAGCAGTTCTTC. Translating it yields CASRVGNEQFF.

V is TRBV29-1 and J is TRBJ2-3; the D gene is possibly TRBD2 (5 bases). V dropped 3 bases and J dropped 0 bases, with 13 bases sitting between them. The CDR3 has 15 amino acids. Germline loops: CDR1 SQVTM, CDR2 ANQGSEA. CDR3 sequence (DNA): TGCAGCGTTGAGCTGTCGAGCGGAAGCACAGATACGCAGTATTTT. Amino acids: CSVELSSGSTDTQYF.

This clonotype was found many times. This chain connects TRBV30 to TRBJ2-1; D perhaps matches TRBD2 (6 bases). CDR3 length: 13 amino acids. The V end lost 3 bases, the J end lost 7 bases, and 13 bases lay between the germline ends. The V gene's germline CDR1 is GTSNPN and CDR2 SVGIG (reference sequence). CDR3 sequence (DNA): TGTGCCTGGAGAGGGCTAGCGATAAATGAGCAGTTCTTC. This sequence encodes CAWRGLAINEQFF.

The J gene is TRBJ2-1, the V gene TRBV29-1, with D maybe TRBD2 (5 bases). This CDR3 has 14 residues. Trimming removed 3 bases at V and 0 bases at J, with 9 bases between. In germline, CDR1 is SQVTM, CDR2 ANQGSEA. CDR3 DNA: TGCAGCGTTGAGGGAGAACCCTCCTACAATGAGCAGTTCTTC. Translated, it gives CSVEGEPSYNEQFF.

The rearrangement links TRBV5-5 to TRBJ2-1; D uncertain. Trimming shortened V by 0 bases and J by 9 bases, and 10 bases separated the two germline ends. This CDR3 has 13 residues. Germline assignment: CDR1 SGHKS and CDR2 YYEKEE (reference sequence). The CDR3 sequence: CASSLGQPSEQFF. The CDR3 bases are TGTGCCAGCAGCTTGGGCCAGCCCAGTGAGCAGTTCTTC.

This clonotype has a count of ten or more. The CDR3 is CSARVPQPYTDTQYF. CDR3 DNA: TGCAGTGCTAGAGTCCCCCAGCCTTACACAGATACGCAGTATTTT. The chain links TRBV20-1 to TRBJ2-3; no definite D call. Germline V gene lookup returns CDR1 DFQATT and CDR2 SNEGSKA (reference sequence). Trimming stripped 1 base from V and 2 bases from J, with 13 bases between. This CDR3 has 15 amino acids.

This clonotype was recorded many times. CDR3 protein: CASSSQGAYEQYF. The CDR3 coding sequence is TGTGCCAGCAGTTCCCAGGGGGCCTACGAGCAGTACTTC. The V gene is TRBV12-3 or TRBV12-4, the J gene TRBJ2-7; TRBD1 matches 7 bases. V shed 4 bases and J 2 bases; nucleotides not matched to a gene: 2. The length of the CDR3 is 13 residues.

The chain joins TRBV5-4 to TRBJ2-6; D is unclear. The V gene's germline CDR1 is SGHNT and CDR2 YYREEE (reference sequence). The V and J ends lost 0 bases and 1 base respectively, with 8 bases between them. The CDR3 is 16 amino acids. The CDR3: CASSLVGSSGANVLTF. In nucleotides, the CDR3 is TGTGCCAGCAGCTTGGTGGGCTCTTCTGGGGCCAACGTCCTGACTTTC.